Shown below are 20 T cell receptor beta chains from a single sample sequenced in a study of beta chain features in type 1 diabetes. cDNA synthesis used the whole RNA isolate, giving expressed TCRB sequences. Data came from immunoSEQ multiplex PCR; TCRdb stores just in-frame clones and leaves some out. The sample lists fewer than 400,000 clones; roughly 8% were seen once. Sequenced input: central memory CD4+ T cells from blood. The origin of the receptors is a woman under 30 in good health.

This clone has more than one count but fewer than ten. For the CDR3, the DNA is TGTGCCAGCAGCTTAGGGAGCAGCCCAGATACGCAGTATTTT. This encodes CASSLGSSPDTQYF. The genes are TRBV7-8 and TRBJ2-3; D gene ambiguous. The CDR3 extends over 14 amino acids. V lost 1 base, J lost 4 bases, and 9 bases lay in between. The germline V gene encodes CDR1 SGHVS and CDR2 FQNEAQ.

This clone was counted only a few times. The chain couples TRBV7-2 to TRBJ2-1; 8 bases agree with TRBD1. V gave up 6 bases and J gave up 6 bases; unmatched junction bases: 10. This CDR3 spans 15 amino acids. In germline, CDR1 is SGHTA, CDR2 FQGNSA. The CDR3 spells CASRLRQGMANEQFF. CDR3 nucleotide sequence: TGTGCCAGCAGATTAAGACAGGGGATGGCCAATGAGCAGTTCTTC.

This clone has at least ten counts. The rearrangement uses TRBV7-2 and TRBJ2-2, with unresolved D. The V gene lost 1 base and the J gene lost 4 bases, with 10 bases spanning the gap. CDR1 SGHTA and CDR2 FQGNSA come from the germline V gene. The CDR3 is 15 residues long. Here the CDR3 reads CASSLGKRSTGELFF. The CDR3 coding sequence is TGTGCCAGCAGCTTAGGAAAACGGTCCACCGGGGAGCTGTTTTTT.

The gene calls are TRBV5-6 and TRBJ2-3; D tentatively fits TRBD1 or TRBD2 (5 bases each). CDR3 length: 13 amino acids. The V gene's germline CDR1 is SGHDT and CDR2 YYEEEE. V lost 3 bases and J 5 bases, leaving 10 bases between the germline ends. The CDR3 reads CASSWGMVDTQYF. In nucleotides, the CDR3 is TGTGCCAGCAGCTGGGGGATGGTAGATACGCAGTATTTT.

J is TRBJ1-4 and V is TRBV18, with unresolved D. The V end lost 4 bases, the J end lost 7 bases, and 13 bases lay between the germline ends. This CDR3 region has 14 residues. Per the germline V gene, CDR1 is KGHSH and CDR2 is LQKENI. The CDR3 loop is CASSRGRSGEKLFF. In DNA, the CDR3 is TGTGCCAGCTCACGCGGACGGTCGGGTGAAAAACTGTTTTTT. The whole variable domain, remainder taken from reference TRBV18 and TRBJ1-4, is NAGVMQNPRHLVRRRGQEARLRCSPMKGHSHVYWYRQLPEEGLKFMVYLQKENIIDESGMPKERFSAEFPKEGPSILRIQQVVRGDSAAYFCASSRGRSGEKLFFGSGTQLSVL.

The V gene is TRBV18, the J gene TRBJ1-1; no clear D. Trimming pared 4 bases from V and 4 bases from J, leaving 4 bases between. This CDR3 region has 11 residues. CDR1 and CDR2 from the germline V gene are KGHSH and LQKENI. The CDR3 region is CASSQGTEAFF. The CDR3 coding sequence is TGTGCCAGCTCACAGGGCACTGAAGCTTTCTTT.

This clone was observed a few times. The chain links TRBV12-2 to TRBJ2-7; the table names TRBD1, a call not compared with the DNA. TRBV12-2 is given as a pseudogene. The CDR3 is made up of 15 amino acids. The CDR3 spells CASRFFQDRAYEQYF. The DNA of the CDR3 is TGTGCAAGTCGCTTTTTCCAGGACAGGGCCTACGAGCAGTACTTC.

This clone has ten or more counts. This CDR3 is CASSLDAGYLTEAFF. CDR3 bases: TGTGCCAGCAGCTTAGATGCAGGGTATCTCACTGAAGCTTTCTTT. This chain uses TRBV7-2 with TRBJ1-1; possibly TRBD1 for D (5 bases). Trimming cost V 1 base and J 4 bases, with 13 bases left between them. Germline CDR1 SGHTA, CDR2 FQGNSA. There are 15 residues in the CDR3.

This clone occurred a few times. V is TRBV2 and J is TRBJ2-2; D is possibly TRBD1 or TRBD2 (5 bases each). Germline values: CDR1 SNHLY, CDR2 FYNNEI. Deletions cut 6 bases from V and 3 bases from J, with 11 bases between. The CDR3 is made up of 14 amino acids. The CDR3 sequence is CASSRDQDTGELFF. The CDR3 DNA follows: TGTGCCAGCAGCCGGGACCAAGACACCGGGGAGCTGTTTTTT. The complete variable domain, with remaining parts taken from reference TRBV2 and TRBJ2-2, reads EPEVTQTPSHQVTQMGQEVILRCVPISNHLYFYWYRQILGQKVEFLVSFYNNEISEKSEIFDDQFSVERPDGSNFTLKIRSTKLEDSAMYFCASSRDQDTGELFFGEGSRLTVL.

The rearrangement joins TRBV4-1 to TRBJ1-3; 7 bases map to TRBD1. Germline assignment: CDR1 MGHRA and CDR2 YSYEKL. With V trimmed by 4 bases and J by 0 bases, 6 bases remained unmatched. The CDR3 runs to 16 residues. The CDR3 loop reads CASSPPGQISGNTIYF. In DNA, the CDR3 is TGCGCCAGCAGCCCTCCGGGACAGATCTCTGGAAACACCATATATTTT.

The V and J genes are TRBV7-3 and TRBJ1-1; D unresolved. The length of the CDR3 is 13 residues. Germline CDR1 SGHTA, CDR2 FQGTGA. The V gene lost 4 bases and the J gene lost 1 base, with 7 bases spanning the gap. CDR3 sequence: CASSSNPNTEAFF. CDR3 sequence (DNA): TGTGCCAGCAGCTCTAATCCGAACACTGAAGCTTTCTTT.

A remark on this clone: The same CDR3 also results from other DNA sequences found in this sample. The gene calls are TRBV5-1 and TRBJ2-7; D is ambiguous. The CDR3 has 15 amino acids. Germline assignment: CDR1 SGHRS and CDR2 YFSETQ. Trimming stripped 4 bases from V and 3 bases from J, with 17 bases between. For the CDR3, the DNA is TGCGCCAGCAGCCTTGAGTCGTCCCCCAGCTACGAGCAGTACTTC. Residues: CASSLESSPSYEQYF.

This clone was observed a handful of times. The chain is built from TRBV19 and TRBJ1-3; D not resolved. Trimming left V 3 bases short and J 4 bases short, with 13 bases between. The germline V gene has CDR1 LNHDA and CDR2 SQIVND (reference sequence). The CDR3 has 15 residues. CDR3 sequence (DNA): TGTGCCAGTAGTATGGCCGCCAATCTCGGAAACACCATATATTTT. Translation: CASSMAANLGNTIYF.

This clone came up a few times. The chain links TRBV10-1 to TRBJ1-2; D is unclear. Between the trimmed V and J ends, which lost 0 bases and 3 bases, there was a span of 5 bases. Germline CDR1 reads WNHNN; CDR2 reads SYGVQD (reference sequence). The CDR3 has 13 residues. The CDR3 region is CASSESTDYGYTF. In DNA, the CDR3 is TGCGCCAGCAGTGAGTCAACAGACTATGGCTACACCTTC.

The gene calls are TRBV7-9 and TRBJ2-1, with D unresolved. Germline V lookup: CDR1 SEHNR, CDR2 FQNEAQ (reference sequence). This CDR3 is built from 15 residues. The germline V and J ends were trimmed by 1 base and 9 bases, with 16 bases remaining between them. The CDR3 reads CASSLGLVPGGEQFF. In DNA form, the CDR3 reads TGTGCCAGCAGCTTAGGGCTAGTTCCTGGCGGTGAGCAGTTCTTC.

The chain is built from TRBV6-5 and TRBJ2-5, with TRBD2 identical over 10 bases. V lost 4 bases to trimming and J lost 1 base; unmatched junction nucleotides: 6. Germline loops: CDR1 MNHEY, CDR2 SVGAGI. CDR3 length equals 16 residues. This CDR3 is CASSFVAGGPQETQYF. The CDR3 DNA sequence: TGTGCCAGCAGTTTCGTAGCGGGAGGCCCCCAAGAGACCCAGTACTTC.

In its sample, this clone was seen a few times. V is TRBV7-9 and J is TRBJ2-4, with D possibly TRBD1 on 6 matching bases. Germline V CDR1 and CDR2: SEHNR, FQNEAQ (reference sequence). The CDR3 has 16 residues. V lost 0 bases and J lost 2, with 11 bases in between. The DNA of the CDR3 is TGTGCCAGCAGCTTAGCACTACAGGGAACCAAAAACATTCAGTACTTC. As protein: CASSLALQGTKNIQYF.

This chain uses TRBV15 with TRBJ2-1; tentative D call: TRBD2 (5 bases). CDR3 size: 12 residues. The germline V gene has CDR1 LNHNV and CDR2 YYDKDF (reference sequence). V was cut by 4 bases and J by 9 bases, with 10 bases left in between. CDR3 sequence reads: CATSTREGEQFF. The CDR3, as DNA: TGTGCCACCAGCACTCGGGAAGGTGAGCAGTTCTTC.

The V and J genes are TRBV2 and TRBJ2-7; TRBD1 aligns across 11 bases. The V gene end was trimmed by 5 bases and the J gene end by 4 bases; junction bases not matched to a gene: 4. Germline V gene lookup returns CDR1 SNHLY and CDR2 FYNNEI. CDR3 length: 14 residues. The CDR3 here is CASSKDRGLYEQYF. The CDR3 DNA reads TGTGCCAGCAGTAAGGACAGGGGGCTTTACGAGCAGTACTTC.

Ten or more counts support this clone. The genes are TRBV7-2 and TRBJ2-7; no reliable D call. The CDR3 is 12 residues long. With 3 bases removed from V and 5 bases from J, the gap between germline ends came to 8 bases. Germline V CDR1 and CDR2: SGHTA, FQGNSA. The CDR3 spells CASSLEFDEQYF. The CDR3 DNA is TGTGCCAGCAGCTTGGAGTTCGACGAGCAGTACTTC.